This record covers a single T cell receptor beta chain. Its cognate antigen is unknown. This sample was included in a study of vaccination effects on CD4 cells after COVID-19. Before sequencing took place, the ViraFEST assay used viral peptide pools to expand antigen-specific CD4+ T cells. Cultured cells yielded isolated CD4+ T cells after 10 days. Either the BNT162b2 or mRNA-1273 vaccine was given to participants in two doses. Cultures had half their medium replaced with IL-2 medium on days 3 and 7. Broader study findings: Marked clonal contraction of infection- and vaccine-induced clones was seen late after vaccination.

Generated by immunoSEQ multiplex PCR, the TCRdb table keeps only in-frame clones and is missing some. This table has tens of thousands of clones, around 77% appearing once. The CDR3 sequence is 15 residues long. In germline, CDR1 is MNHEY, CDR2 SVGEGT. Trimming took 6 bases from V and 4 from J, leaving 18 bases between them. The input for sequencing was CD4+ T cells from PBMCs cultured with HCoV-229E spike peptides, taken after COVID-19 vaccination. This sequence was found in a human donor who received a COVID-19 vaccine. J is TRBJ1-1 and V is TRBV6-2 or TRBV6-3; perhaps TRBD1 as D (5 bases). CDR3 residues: CASSWTRGLSTEAFF. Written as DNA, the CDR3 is TGTGCCAGCAGCTGGACACGCGGGTTGAGCACTGAAGCTTTCTTT.